This T cell receptor beta chain was captured by sequencing in a study of blood T cell repertoires in COVID-19. Study background: Whether acute or convalescent, the COVID-19 samples came from the United States, Italy and Spain. Sources were T cells, B-cell-depleted T cells, or PBMCs; the material itself was cDNA or gDNA.

Original handling: Amplification of reference gene primers provided the estimated nucleated cell counts. Using immunoSEQ multiplex PCR, the repertoire was profiled, and TCRdb retains in-frame clones only, with some absent. The V and J calls and clone size come from that table; D and trimming were worked out from the DNA. The sample carries about 220,000 clones, around 80% recorded once. This CDR3 has 13 residues. In its sample, this clone ranks as medium-sized. The clonotype comes from a human donor in a cohort sampled during active COVID-19. The chain has TRBV21-1 and TRBJ1-5; TRBD1 is taken as the D call from the table, unchecked against the DNA. TRBV21-1 is a documented pseudogene. Source material: peripheral blood. The CDR3 here is CASRRQGNQPQHF. In nucleotides, the CDR3 is TGTGCCAGCAGAAGACAGGGCAATCAGCCCCAGCATTTT.